This T cell receptor beta chain emerged from a study of regulatory T cells in long-lasting Graves disease. Through Arm-PCR of CDR3 regions and iRepertoire HTBI primers, TCR beta libraries were built. TCRdb reprocessed the multiplex PCR reads with MiXCR, giving one entry per CDR3 protein. The sample has about 460,000 distinct CDR3 sequences; roughly 23% are singletons. Regarding time point: persistent/refractory GD, antithyroid drugs over 5 years with positive TRAb. Construction of the TCR library relied on RNA isolated from PBMCs. This clonotype has at least ten counts. The sequencing here drew on peripheral blood mononuclear cells (PBMCs), taken when the disease was refractory, from a patient treated with antithyroid drugs. The source is a female donor with Graves disease.

The CDR3 sequence is CASSLGQGAKDEQYF. The CDR3 bases are TGTGCCAGCAGTTTGGGTCAGGGGGCGAAAGACGAGCAGTACTTC. This chain links TRBV27 with TRBJ2-7, with TRBD1 matching 8 bases. This CDR3 has 15 residues. Trimming at V came to 3 bases and at J to 5 bases, leaving 9 bases not matched to a gene. Germline CDR1 MNHEY, CDR2 SMNVEV (reference sequence).